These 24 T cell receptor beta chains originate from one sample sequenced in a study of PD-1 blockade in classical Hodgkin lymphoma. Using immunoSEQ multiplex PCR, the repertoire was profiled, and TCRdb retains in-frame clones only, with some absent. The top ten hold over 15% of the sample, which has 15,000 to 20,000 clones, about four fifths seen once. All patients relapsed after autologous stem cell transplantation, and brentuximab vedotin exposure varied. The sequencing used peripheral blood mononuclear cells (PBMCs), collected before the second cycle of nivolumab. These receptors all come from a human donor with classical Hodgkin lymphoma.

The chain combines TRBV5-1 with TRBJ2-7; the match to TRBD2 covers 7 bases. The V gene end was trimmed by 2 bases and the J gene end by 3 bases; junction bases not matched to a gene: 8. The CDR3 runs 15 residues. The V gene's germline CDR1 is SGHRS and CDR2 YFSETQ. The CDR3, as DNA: TGCGCCAGCAGCTTCGGGGCGGGAGAGAGCTACGAGCAGTACTTC. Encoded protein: CASSFGAGESYEQYF.

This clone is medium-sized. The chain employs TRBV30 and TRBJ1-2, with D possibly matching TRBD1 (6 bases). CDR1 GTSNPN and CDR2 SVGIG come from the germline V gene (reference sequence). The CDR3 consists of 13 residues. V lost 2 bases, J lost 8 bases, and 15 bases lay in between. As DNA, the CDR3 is TGTGCCTGGAGTTTACAGGGTGTTCAAGGCTACACCTTC. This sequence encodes CAWSLQGVQGYTF.

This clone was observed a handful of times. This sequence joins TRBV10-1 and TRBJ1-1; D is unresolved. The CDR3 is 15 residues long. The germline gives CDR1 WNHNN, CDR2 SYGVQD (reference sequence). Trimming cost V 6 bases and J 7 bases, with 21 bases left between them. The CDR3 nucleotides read TGCGCCAGCAGAGAACGAGCAGGAAAGGTCGGTGAAGCTTTCTTT. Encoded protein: CASRERAGKVGEAFF.

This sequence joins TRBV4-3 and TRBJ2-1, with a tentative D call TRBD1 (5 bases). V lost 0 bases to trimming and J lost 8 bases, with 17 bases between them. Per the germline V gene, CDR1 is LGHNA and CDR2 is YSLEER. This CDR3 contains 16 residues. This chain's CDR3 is CASSQDRAGRLYEQFF. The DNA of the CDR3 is TGCGCCAGCAGCCAAGATAGGGCAGGGCGTCTATATGAGCAGTTCTTC.

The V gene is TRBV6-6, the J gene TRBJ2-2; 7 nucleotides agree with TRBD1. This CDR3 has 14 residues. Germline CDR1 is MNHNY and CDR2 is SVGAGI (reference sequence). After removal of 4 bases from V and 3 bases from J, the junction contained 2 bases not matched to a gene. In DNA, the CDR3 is TGTGCCAGCAGTTTCGACAGGGACACCGGGGAGCTGTTTTTT. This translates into CASSFDRDTGELFF.

The CDR3 bases are TGTGCCAGCAGCGTAGTAGGGACAGGGGTCTATGAGCAGTTCTTC. As protein: CASSVVGTGVYEQFF. V and J are TRBV9 and TRBJ2-1, with 10 bases that match TRBD1. Germline CDR1 and CDR2: SGDLS and YYNGEE. CDR3 length equals 15 residues. With 0 bases clipped from V and 8 bases from J, the junction kept 5 bases outside the gene matches.

The CDR3: CASRKTGELFF. In DNA, the CDR3 is TGTGCCAGCAGAAAGACCGGGGAGCTGTTTTTT. V usage is TRBV5-6 and J usage is TRBJ2-2; D is unresolved. This CDR3 comprises 11 residues. Trimming removed 5 bases at V and 5 bases at J, with 4 bases between. CDR1 and CDR2 from the germline V gene are SGHDT and YYEEEE.

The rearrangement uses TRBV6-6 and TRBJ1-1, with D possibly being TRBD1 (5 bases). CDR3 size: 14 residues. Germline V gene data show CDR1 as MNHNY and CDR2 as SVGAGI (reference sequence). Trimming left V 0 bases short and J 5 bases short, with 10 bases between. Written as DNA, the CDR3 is TGTGCCAGCAGTTACTCAGGGGCGAGGACTGAAGCTTTCTTT. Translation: CASSYSGARTEAFF.

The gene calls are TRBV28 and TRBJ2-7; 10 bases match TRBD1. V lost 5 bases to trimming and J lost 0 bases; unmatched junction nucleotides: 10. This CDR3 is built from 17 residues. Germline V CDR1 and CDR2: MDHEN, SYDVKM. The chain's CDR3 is CASSPSPGTGASYEQYF. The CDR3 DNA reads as TGTGCCAGCAGTCCGTCCCCCGGGACAGGGGCCTCCTACGAGCAGTACTTC.

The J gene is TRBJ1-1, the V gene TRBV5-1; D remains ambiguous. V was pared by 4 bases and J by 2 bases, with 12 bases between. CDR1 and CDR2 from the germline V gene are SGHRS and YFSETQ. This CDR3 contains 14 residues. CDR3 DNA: TGCGCCAGCAGCCCGCGGGCCGAAAACACTGAAGCTTTCTTT. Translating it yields CASSPRAENTEAFF.

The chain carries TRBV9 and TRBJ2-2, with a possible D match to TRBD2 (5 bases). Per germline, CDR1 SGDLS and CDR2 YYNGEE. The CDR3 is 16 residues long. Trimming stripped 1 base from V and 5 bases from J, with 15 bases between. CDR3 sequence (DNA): TGTGCCAGCAGCGTACGAGCAACGGGGAATACCGGGGAGCTGTTTTTT. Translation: CASSVRATGNTGELFF.

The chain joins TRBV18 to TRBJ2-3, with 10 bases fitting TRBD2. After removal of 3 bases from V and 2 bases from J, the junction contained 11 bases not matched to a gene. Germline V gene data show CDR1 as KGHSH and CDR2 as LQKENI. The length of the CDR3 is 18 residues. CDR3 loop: CASSPGLAGVTFTDTQYF. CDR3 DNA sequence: TGTGCCAGCTCACCCGGGCTAGCGGGGGTCACCTTCACAGATACGCAGTATTTT.

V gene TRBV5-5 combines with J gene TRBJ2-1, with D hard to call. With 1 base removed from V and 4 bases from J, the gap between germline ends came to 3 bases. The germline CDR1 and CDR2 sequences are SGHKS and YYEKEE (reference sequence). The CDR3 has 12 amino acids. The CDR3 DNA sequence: TGTGCCAGCAGCTTGTGGTACAATGAGCAGTTCTTC. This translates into CASSLWYNEQFF. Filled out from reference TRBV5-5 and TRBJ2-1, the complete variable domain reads DAGVTQSPTHLIKTRGQQVTLRCSPISGHKSVSWYQQVLGQGPQFIFQYYEKEERGRGNFPDRFSARQFPNYSSELNVNALLLGDSALYLCASSLWYNEQFFGPGTRLTVL.

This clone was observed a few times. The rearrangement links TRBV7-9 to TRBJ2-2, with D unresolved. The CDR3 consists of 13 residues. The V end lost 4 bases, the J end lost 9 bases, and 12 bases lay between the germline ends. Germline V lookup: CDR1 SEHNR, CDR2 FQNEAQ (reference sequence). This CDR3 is CASSSPTSRELFF. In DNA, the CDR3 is TGTGCCAGCAGCTCCCCAACGTCCCGGGAGCTGTTTTTT.

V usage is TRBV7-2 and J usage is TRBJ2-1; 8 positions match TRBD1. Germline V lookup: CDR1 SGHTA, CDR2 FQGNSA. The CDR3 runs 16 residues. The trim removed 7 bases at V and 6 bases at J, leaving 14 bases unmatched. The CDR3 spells CASNPGRAGGRNEQFF. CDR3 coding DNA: TGTGCCAGCAACCCCGGCCGGGCAGGGGGCCGCAATGAGCAGTTCTTC.

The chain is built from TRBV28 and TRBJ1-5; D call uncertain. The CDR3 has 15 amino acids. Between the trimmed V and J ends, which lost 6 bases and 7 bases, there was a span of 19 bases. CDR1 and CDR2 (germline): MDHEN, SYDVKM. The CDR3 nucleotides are TGTGCCAGCAGCTCCACCGACACGGCCAGGCAGCCCCAGCATTTT. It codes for CASSSTDTARQPQHF.

CDR3 region: CASNEGLTDTQYF. The CDR3 nucleotides are TGTGCCAGCAACGAGGGGTTGACAGATACGCAGTATTTT. The chain links TRBV6-1 to TRBJ2-3, with D possibly called TRBD1 or TRBD2 (5 bases each). Germline V gene sequence: CDR1 MNHNS, CDR2 SASEGT. CDR3 length equals 13 residues. Trimming cost V 7 bases and J 3 bases, with 11 bases left between them.

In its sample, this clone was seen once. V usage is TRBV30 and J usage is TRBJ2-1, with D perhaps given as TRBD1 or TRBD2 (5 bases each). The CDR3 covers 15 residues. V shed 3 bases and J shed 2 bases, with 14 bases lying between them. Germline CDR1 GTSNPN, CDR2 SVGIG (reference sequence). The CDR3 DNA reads TGTGCCTGGAGACCGAGGGGTAGGACCTACAATGAGCAGTTCTTC. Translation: CAWRPRGRTYNEQFF.

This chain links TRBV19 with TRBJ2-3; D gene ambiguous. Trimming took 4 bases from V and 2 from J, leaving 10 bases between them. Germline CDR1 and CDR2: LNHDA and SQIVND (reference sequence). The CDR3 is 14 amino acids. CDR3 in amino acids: CASSRLETTDTQYF. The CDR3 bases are TGTGCCAGTAGTAGACTCGAAACCACAGATACGCAGTATTTT. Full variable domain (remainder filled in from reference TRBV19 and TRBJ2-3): DGGITQSPKYLFRKEGQNVTLSCEQNLNHDAMYWYRQDPGQGLRLIYYSQIVNDFQKGDIAEGYSVSREKKESFPLTVTSAQKNPTAFYLCASSRLETTDTQYFGPGTRLTVL.

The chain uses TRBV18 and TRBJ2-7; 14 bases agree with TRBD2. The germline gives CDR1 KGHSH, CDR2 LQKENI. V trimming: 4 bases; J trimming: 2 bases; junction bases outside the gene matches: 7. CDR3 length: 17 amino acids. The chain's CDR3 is CASSRTGTSGSPYEQYF. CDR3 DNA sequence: TGTGCCAGCTCACGGACCGGGACTAGCGGGAGCCCCTACGAGCAGTACTTC.

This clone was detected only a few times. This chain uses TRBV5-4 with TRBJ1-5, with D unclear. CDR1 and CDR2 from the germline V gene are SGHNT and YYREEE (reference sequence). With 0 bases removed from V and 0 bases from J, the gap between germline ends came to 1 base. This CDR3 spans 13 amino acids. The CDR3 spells CASSLDSNQPQHF. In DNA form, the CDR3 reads TGTGCCAGCAGCTTGGATAGCAATCAGCCCCAGCATTTT.

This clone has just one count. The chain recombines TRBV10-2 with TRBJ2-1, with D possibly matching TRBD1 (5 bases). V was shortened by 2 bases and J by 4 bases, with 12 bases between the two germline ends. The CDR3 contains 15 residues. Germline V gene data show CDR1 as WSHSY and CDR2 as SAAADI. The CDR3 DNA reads TGCGCCAGCAGTGAGGGACACGGGCGGTACAATGAGCAGTTCTTC. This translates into CASSEGHGRYNEQFF.

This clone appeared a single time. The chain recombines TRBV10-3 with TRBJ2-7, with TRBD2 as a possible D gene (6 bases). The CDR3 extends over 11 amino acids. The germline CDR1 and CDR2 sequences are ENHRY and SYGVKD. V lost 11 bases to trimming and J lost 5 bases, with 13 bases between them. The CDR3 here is CAVASGDEQYF. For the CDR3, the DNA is TGTGCCGTGGCCTCGGGAGACGAGCAGTACTTC.

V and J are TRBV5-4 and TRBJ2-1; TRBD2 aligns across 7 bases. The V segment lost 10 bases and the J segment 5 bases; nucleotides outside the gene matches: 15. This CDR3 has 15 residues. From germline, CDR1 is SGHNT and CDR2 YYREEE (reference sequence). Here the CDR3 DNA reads TGTGCCCTCGGTGCGGCGGGAGCTTGGCACAATGAGCAGTTCTTC. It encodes CALGAAGAWHNEQFF.